Following are 5 T cell receptor beta chains from one sample sequenced in a study of blood T cell repertoires in COVID-19. The method was immunoSEQ multiplex PCR; TCRdb's version includes in-frame clones alone and lacks a portion of them. Of 490,000 or so clones in the sample, around 89% were seen once. Sequencing input: PBMCs or T cells enriched from blood (not recorded which). Every receptor here comes from a middle-aged woman who had recovered from COVID-19.

Comment on this clone: Additional DNA sequences in this sample encode the identical CDR3. The J gene is TRBJ2-5, the V gene TRBV5-1; TRBD1 aligns across 9 bases. V was pared by 4 bases and J by 4 bases, with 5 bases of the junction left unmatched. Germline loops: CDR1 SGHRS, CDR2 YFSETQ. This CDR3 comprises 14 residues. The CDR3 DNA is TGCGCCAGCAGCGGGGGACAGGGAGGAGAGACCCAGTACTTC. Translating gives CASSGGQGGETQYF.

The rearrangement uses TRBV11-3 and TRBJ2-1; 8 nucleotides align to TRBD1. The ends lost 1 base at V and 5 bases at J; junction bases unmatched: 10. The germline V gene encodes CDR1 SGHNT and CDR2 YENEEA. The CDR3 consists of 17 residues. The CDR3 sequence is CASSLGGWTGSNNEQFF. CDR3 bases: TGTGCCAGCAGCTTAGGTGGATGGACAGGGTCAAACAATGAGCAGTTCTTC.

As concerns this clone: Other DNA sequences in the sample encode the same CDR3. This rearrangement joins TRBV7-9 to TRBJ1-1; D not resolved. Germline V gene data show CDR1 as SEHNR and CDR2 as FQNEAQ (reference sequence). V was cut by 0 bases and J by 1 base, with 6 bases left in between. This CDR3 has 14 amino acids. CDR3 protein: CASSLAAGNTEAFF. CDR3 DNA: TGTGCCAGCAGCTTAGCGGCGGGGAACACTGAAGCTTTCTTT.

This clone was seen more than once but under ten times. V is TRBV5-1 and J is TRBJ1-2, with D uncertain. The CDR3 totals 16 residues. Germline V gene data show CDR1 as SGHRS and CDR2 as YFSETQ. V was trimmed by 4 bases and J by 1 base, leaving 17 bases between them. The CDR3 spells CASSMQPGDYNYGYTF. The CDR3 DNA follows: TGCGCCAGCAGCATGCAGCCGGGAGATTATAACTATGGCTACACCTTC. The variable domain in full, completed from reference TRBV5-1 and TRBJ1-2, reads KAGVTQTPRYLIKTRGQQVTLSCSPISGHRSVSWYQQTPGQGLQFLFEYFSETQRNKGNFPGRFSGRQFSNSRSEMNVSTLELGDSALYLCASSMQPGDYNYGYTFGSGTRLTVV.

This sequence joins TRBV29-1 and TRBJ1-2; 8 bases fit TRBD1. Trimming removed 6 bases from V and 5 bases from J; junction bases left unmatched: 11. Per germline, CDR1 SQVTM and CDR2 ANQGSEA. CDR3 length equals 14 residues. CDR3 sequence reads: CSVGQDGLGYGYTF. The CDR3 region has the DNA TGCAGCGTGGGACAGGATGGACTAGGGTATGGCTACACCTTC.